What follows are 17 T cell receptor beta chains derived from one specimen sequenced in a study of blood T cell repertoires in COVID-19. The table came from immunoSEQ multiplex PCR; TCRdb's copy has only in-frame clones and leaves some out. This table holds approximately 400,000 clones, 75% to 90% found once. Sequencing was carried out using PBMCs or T cells enriched from blood (not recorded which). Every receptor here comes from a woman in her fifties or sixties who had recovered from COVID-19.

The chain carries TRBV12-3 or TRBV12-4 and TRBJ1-2; no definite D call. This CDR3 has 12 residues. Deletions cut 6 bases from V and 0 bases from J, with 5 bases between. The DNA for the CDR3 is TGTGCCAGCAGACACACTAACTATGGCTACACCTTC. Amino acids: CASRHTNYGYTF.

This clone was seen a handful of times. The chain links TRBV7-8 to TRBJ1-1; 7 bases are shared with TRBD1. The CDR3 is made up of 13 amino acids. Germline V lookup: CDR1 SGHVS, CDR2 FQNEAQ. V shed 5 bases and J 6 bases; nucleotides not matched to a gene: 6. CDR3 region: CASSGRTGSEAFF. As DNA, the CDR3 is TGTGCCAGCAGCGGTCGGACAGGCTCTGAAGCTTTCTTT.

The CDR3 is CASSLWGQGPYGYTF. The CDR3 DNA reads as TGTGCCAGCAGCTTATGGGGACAGGGCCCCTATGGCTACACCTTC. This chain uses TRBV11-2 with TRBJ1-2; 9 positions match TRBD1. The CDR3 totals 15 residues. Germline V gene lookup returns CDR1 SGHAT and CDR2 FQNNGV. The junction had 5 bases not matched to a gene; V was cut back by 2 bases and J by 4 bases.

This sequence joins TRBV15 and TRBJ2-1, with D hard to call. CDR1 is LNHNV, CDR2 YYDKDF, per germline (reference sequence). The CDR3 covers 14 residues. The V and J ends lost 5 bases and 4 bases respectively, with 12 bases between them. This CDR3 reads CATSSEDRYNEQFF. The CDR3 DNA sequence: TGTGCCACCAGCTCAGAGGATAGGTACAATGAGCAGTTCTTC.

The table lists this clone with a few counts. This chain links TRBV7-2 with TRBJ2-3, with 10 nucleotides matching TRBD2. Per the germline V gene, CDR1 is SGHTA and CDR2 is FQGNSA. The CDR3 has 17 amino acids. V shed 2 bases and J 6 bases; nucleotides not matched to a gene: 11. The chain's CDR3 is CASSLTASGRGTDTQYF. Here the CDR3 DNA reads TGTGCCAGCAGCTTAACGGCTAGCGGGAGAGGAACGGATACGCAGTATTTT.

J is TRBJ2-2 and V is TRBV7-9, with TRBD1 matching over 9 bases. This CDR3 region has 16 residues. V trimming: 5 bases; J trimming: 1 base; junction bases outside the gene matches: 5. Per germline, CDR1 SEHNR and CDR2 FQNEAQ (reference sequence). CDR3 nucleotides: TGTGCCAGCAGCCCGACAGGGGGGAAGAACACCGGGGAGCTGTTTTTT. Residues: CASSPTGGKNTGELFF.

The chain recombines TRBV18 with TRBJ2-1, with 10 bases identical to TRBD2. J gave up 7 bases and V 1 base, and 7 bases lay outside the gene matches. Germline CDR1 is KGHSH and CDR2 is LQKENI. There are 16 residues in the CDR3. CDR3 residues: CASSPQASGRGNEQFF. DNA of the CDR3: TGTGCCAGCTCACCACAAGCTAGCGGGAGAGGAAATGAGCAGTTCTTC.

V usage is TRBV7-9 and J usage is TRBJ1-5; D uncertain. The germline V and J ends were trimmed by 7 bases and 7 bases, with 20 bases remaining between them. The germline CDR1 and CDR2 sequences are SEHNR and FQNEAQ (reference sequence). The CDR3 covers 15 residues. CDR3: CASTYWRRMRQPQHF. CDR3 DNA sequence: TGTGCCAGCACCTACTGGAGAAGAATGCGGCAGCCCCAGCATTTT.

V gene TRBV11-2 combines with J gene TRBJ2-7; the D gene is possibly TRBD1 (5 bases). The CDR3 is made up of 13 amino acids. Germline CDR1 SGHAT, CDR2 FQNNGV. The V gene lost 10 bases and the J gene lost 5 bases, with 18 bases spanning the gap. In DNA, the CDR3 is TGTGCCACCCAGCTTAGGGGTAATGACGAGCAGTACTTC. Protein: CATQLRGNDEQYF. Complete variable domain (other parts from reference TRBV11-2 and TRBJ2-7): EAGVAQSPRYKIIEKRQSVAFWCNPISGHATLYWYQQILGQGPKLLIQFQNNGVVDDSQLPKDRFSAERLKGVDSTLKIQPAKLEDSAVYLCATQLRGNDEQYFGPGTRLTVT.

V usage is TRBV7-9 and J usage is TRBJ1-1; TRBD1 matches at 7 bases. This CDR3 is 14 amino acids long. Germline CDR1 and CDR2: SEHNR and FQNEAQ (reference sequence). The V segment lost 3 bases and the J segment 7 bases; nucleotides outside the gene matches: 8. In DNA, the CDR3 is TGTGCCAGCAGCTTCAGTGGGACAGACTTTGAAGCTTTCTTT. The encoded protein is CASSFSGTDFEAFF.

V and J are TRBV15 and TRBJ2-1; 9 bases fit TRBD2. With 0 bases clipped from V and 10 bases from J, the junction kept 1 base outside the gene matches. The germline gives CDR1 LNHNV, CDR2 YYDKDF (reference sequence). This CDR3 region has 13 residues. CDR3: CATSRDLAGEQFF. CDR3 sequence (DNA): TGTGCCACCAGCAGAGATCTAGCGGGGGAGCAGTTCTTC.

The J gene is TRBJ1-1, the V gene TRBV6-2 or TRBV6-3; 8 nucleotides align to TRBD1. Per the germline V gene, CDR1 is MNHEY and CDR2 is SVGEGT. The V gene end was trimmed by 7 bases and the J gene end by 7 bases; junction bases not matched to a gene: 14. The CDR3 is 15 amino acids. CDR3 DNA sequence: TGTGCCAGCAACCCTCTCTGGACAGGGCCCCATGAAGCTTTCTTT. It translates to CASNPLWTGPHEAFF.

The chain has TRBV2 and TRBJ2-5; 7 nucleotides match TRBD2. The junction had 7 bases not matched to a gene; V was cut back by 11 bases and J by 1 base. There are 13 residues in the CDR3. Per germline, CDR1 SNHLY and CDR2 FYNNEI. The CDR3 nucleotides read TGTGCCGGGACTACACACCCCCAAGAGACCCAGTACTTC. It encodes CAGTTHPQETQYF.

The chain links TRBV2 to TRBJ2-3, with 7 bases lining up with TRBD2. Germline V gene sequence: CDR1 SNHLY, CDR2 FYNNEI. This CDR3 is 15 amino acids long. V shed 4 bases, J shed 0 bases, and the junction held 4 bases outside the gene matches. CDR3 nucleotides: TGTGCCAGCAGTGTAAGGCGGGGGAGCACAGATACGCAGTATTTT. Its protein is CASSVRRGSTDTQYF.

The chain has TRBV15 and TRBJ1-2; no definite D call. This CDR3 is built from 15 residues. The V end lost 0 bases, the J end lost 3 bases, and 11 bases lay between the germline ends. Per the germline V gene, CDR1 is LNHNV and CDR2 is YYDKDF (reference sequence). The CDR3, as DNA: TGTGCCACCAGCAGAGACCCGGATAGCTACTATGGCTACACCTTC. Translated, it gives CATSRDPDSYYGYTF.

The chain couples TRBV18 to TRBJ2-7; 9 bases map to TRBD1. Germline CDR1 and CDR2: KGHSH and LQKENI. The CDR3 contains 14 residues. Unmatched junction bases numbered 1, after V lost 1 base and J lost 3 bases. The CDR3 loop reads CASSPRTGDYEQYF. The CDR3 coding sequence is TGTGCCAGCTCACCACGGACAGGGGACTACGAGCAGTACTTC.

The chain joins TRBV30 to TRBJ1-2, with 8 nucleotides matching TRBD1. Unmatched junction bases numbered 5, after V lost 5 bases and J lost 6 bases. The CDR3 covers 12 residues. CDR1 and CDR2 from the germline V gene are GTSNPN and SVGIG (reference sequence). CDR3 in DNA: TGTGCCTGGTCCCAGGGGGCGAATGGCTACACCTTC. This codes for CAWSQGANGYTF.